The 31 T cell receptor beta chains below come from one sample, sequenced in a study of human T cells and chemical hapten exposure. TCRdb re-analysed the 5' RACE reads in MiXCR, keeping a single row per CDR3 protein. The table includes 80,000 or so distinct CDR3 sequences, approximately 15% detected once. Blood, whole and unfractionated, served as the source for total RNA extraction. All receptors come from a female donor in good health.

This clonotype was seen more than once but under ten times. The chain recombines TRBV12-3 or TRBV12-4 with TRBJ2-6; D not certain. The CDR3 consists of 15 residues. Trimming pared 6 bases from V and 4 bases from J, leaving 13 bases between. The CDR3 region is CASSLGLGGANVLTF. The DNA for the CDR3 is TGTGCCAGCAGCCTGGGCTTAGGCGGGGCCAACGTCCTGACTTTC.

This chain uses TRBV5-4 with TRBJ2-2, with D perhaps matching TRBD1 or TRBD2 (5 bases each). Trimming left V 4 bases short and J 7 bases short, with 20 bases between. Germline V gives CDR1 SGHNT, CDR2 YYREEE (reference sequence). This CDR3 is built from 16 residues. The CDR3 protein is CASSPAGTAGHGELFF. The CDR3 bases are TGTGCCAGCAGCCCGGCCGGGACGGCCGGTCACGGGGAGCTGTTTTTT.

The V and J genes are TRBV27 and TRBJ1-1; D is uncertain. Germline CDR1 and CDR2: MNHEY and SMNVEV (reference sequence). Trimming took off 6 bases at V and 0 bases at J, with 20 bases between the two ends. The length of the CDR3 is 17 residues. The CDR3 nucleotides read TGTGCCAGCAGCCCAGACGGTACATGGGCTGTGAACACTGAAGCTTTCTTT. This translates into CASSPDGTWAVNTEAFF.

This chain uses TRBV19 with TRBJ1-5; D may be TRBD1 (5 bases). The CDR3 is 17 amino acids. CDR1 and CDR2 from the germline V gene are LNHDA and SQIVND (reference sequence). V lost 1 base to trimming and J lost 1 base, with 14 bases between them. CDR3 nucleotide sequence: TGTGCCAGTAGTATAGCCCTGGGGGGGACGAGCAATCAGCCCCAGCATTTT. The encoded protein is CASSIALGGTSNQPQHF.

This clonotype was seen repeatedly, ten times or more. The CDR3 here is CASSLGRGRGEQYF. Written as DNA, the CDR3 is TGTGCCAGCAGTTTAGGCAGGGGGCGCGGGGAGCAGTACTTC. This sequence joins TRBV28 and TRBJ2-7, with 8 positions matching TRBD1. CDR3 length equals 14 residues. V lost 2 bases, J lost 7 bases, and 7 bases stayed unmatched. From germline, CDR1 is MDHEN and CDR2 SYDVKM.

CDR3 sequence (DNA): TGTGCCTCCACAGTGGGGAAAAACATTCAGTACTTC. It encodes CASTVGKNIQYF. The chain is built from TRBV2 and TRBJ2-4; D unresolved. V lost 11 bases, J lost 4 bases, and 12 bases lay in between. In germline, CDR1 is SNHLY, CDR2 FYNNEI. The CDR3 covers 12 residues.

The V call is TRBV5-1, the J call TRBJ2-7; TRBD1 aligns across 8 bases. Germline V CDR1 and CDR2: SGHRS, YFSETQ. The CDR3 consists of 15 residues. V was clipped by 8 bases and J by 0 bases; unmatched bases: 10. In nucleotides, the CDR3 is TGCGCCAGTAGCGGTACAGGGGGGAGCTCCTACGAGCAGTACTTC. It yields the protein CASSGTGGSSYEQYF.

This clonotype was seen a handful of times. The J gene is TRBJ2-1, the V gene TRBV4-2; 7 nucleotides agree with TRBD1. This CDR3 has 17 residues. The germline CDR1 and CDR2 sequences are LGHNA and YNFKEQ. V dropped 0 bases and J dropped 2; count of bases not matched to a gene: 7. The CDR3 DNA reads as TGTGCCAGCAGCCAAGATTTCAGAGACAGGGCCTACAATGAGCAGTTCTTC. This translates into CASSQDFRDRAYNEQFF.

The J gene is TRBJ2-2, the V gene TRBV19; D uncertain. CDR3 length: 14 amino acids. Trimming shortened V by 0 bases and J by 4 bases, and 6 bases separated the two germline ends. Per the germline V gene, CDR1 is LNHDA and CDR2 is SQIVND (reference sequence). CDR3 DNA sequence: TGTGCCAGTAGTATAGAAGTTGGCACCGGGGAGCTGTTTTTT. It specifies CASSIEVGTGELFF.

V gene TRBV5-1 combines with J gene TRBJ2-1; D tentatively reads TRBD1 or TRBD2 (5 bases each). The CDR3 has 14 amino acids. V shed 4 bases and J shed 3 bases, with 11 bases lying between them. Germline CDR1 is SGHRS and CDR2 is YFSETQ. Written as DNA, the CDR3 is TGCGCCAGCAGCGGGACCGAGGGCTACAATGAGCAGTTCTTC. It yields the protein CASSGTEGYNEQFF.

CDR3 residues: CASSLKTGPTGNTIYF. DNA for the CDR3: TGCGCCAGCAGCCTTAAAACGGGACCAACTGGAAACACCATATATTTT. The V call is TRBV5-1, the J call TRBJ1-3; D possibly corresponds to TRBD1 (5 bases). This CDR3 has 16 residues. Germline V CDR1 and CDR2: SGHRS, YFSETQ. V shed 4 bases and J shed 2 bases, with 16 bases lying between them. The full variable domain, its missing parts supplied by reference TRBV5-1 and TRBJ1-3, is KAGVTQTPRYLIKTRGQQVTLSCSPISGHRSVSWYQQTPGQGLQFLFEYFSETQRNKGNFPGRFSGRQFSNSRSEMNVSTLELGDSALYLCASSLKTGPTGNTIYFGEGSWLTVV.

The J gene is TRBJ1-6, the V gene TRBV10-3; TRBD1 matches 9 bases. The CDR3 consists of 14 residues. The V segment lost 6 bases and the J segment 10 bases; nucleotides outside the gene matches: 7. The germline gives CDR1 ENHRY, CDR2 SYGVKD. CDR3 DNA sequence: TGTGCCATCAGCTCCGGGACAGGGAGGTCACCCCTCCACTTT. The encoded protein is CAISSGTGRSPLHF.

This clonotype was counted only a few times. V and J are TRBV25-1 and TRBJ2-1, with D possibly called TRBD1 or TRBD2 (7 bases each). The CDR3 consists of 15 residues. V dropped 5 bases and J dropped 7 bases, with 18 bases sitting between them. Germline values: CDR1 MGHDK, CDR2 SYGVNS. Here the CDR3 DNA reads TGTGCCAGCAGTCCCAGGGGGGGGACGTTGAATGAGCAGTTCTTC. Translating gives CASSPRGGTLNEQFF.

This clonotype came up a few times. The V and J genes are TRBV28 and TRBJ1-6; D is undetermined. The germline V and J ends were trimmed by 10 bases and 13 bases, with 17 bases remaining between them. The CDR3 consists of 12 residues. Looked up from germline, CDR1 is MDHEN and CDR2 is SYDVKM. The CDR3 is CATGGLKAPLHF. Here the CDR3 DNA reads TGTGCCACCGGTGGGCTTAAGGCTCCCCTCCACTTT.

This clonotype was detected a few times. The chain is built from TRBV28 and TRBJ2-1; 7 bases are a match to TRBD2. The V segment lost 4 bases and the J segment 0 bases; nucleotides outside the gene matches: 6. CDR3 size: 16 residues. Germline values: CDR1 MDHEN, CDR2 SYDVKM. CDR3 region: CASSSPSGNSYNEQFF. CDR3 coding DNA: TGTGCCAGCAGTTCCCCCAGCGGGAACTCCTACAATGAGCAGTTCTTC.

The gene calls are TRBV29-1 and TRBJ2-3, with D perhaps matching TRBD2 (6 bases). CDR1 and CDR2 from the germline V gene are SQVTM and ANQGSEA. The CDR3 loop spans 13 amino acids. V lost 6 bases to trimming and J lost 3 bases, with 13 bases between them. The CDR3: CSVIDGGTDTQYF. The CDR3 DNA is TGCAGCGTCATCGATGGGGGGACAGATACGCAGTATTTT.

The chain has TRBV7-2 and TRBJ2-1; D is unresolved. V lost 6 bases to trimming and J lost 7 bases, with 10 bases between them. This CDR3 has 12 residues. CDR1 SGHTA and CDR2 FQGNSA come from the germline V gene. CDR3 DNA: TGTGCCAGCAGTTCATTCTTAAATGAGCAGTTCTTC. Its protein product is CASSSFLNEQFF.

This chain connects TRBV7-2 to TRBJ2-1; D might be TRBD1 or TRBD2, each matching 5 bases. The CDR3 totals 14 residues. Germline V lookup: CDR1 SGHTA, CDR2 FQGNSA. V lost 3 bases, J lost 7 bases, and 13 bases lay in between. The CDR3 here is CASSLETWGNEQFF. The CDR3 DNA reads as TGTGCCAGCAGCTTGGAGACCTGGGGGAATGAGCAGTTCTTC.

There are a few counts of this clonotype. This chain uses TRBV28 with TRBJ2-1; D is unclear. V lost 8 bases to trimming and J lost 0 bases, with 11 bases between them. CDR1 is MDHEN, CDR2 SYDVKM, per germline. The CDR3 loop spans 14 amino acids. The CDR3 loop is CASSGFSSYNEQFF. CDR3 nucleotide sequence: TGTGCCAGCTCGGGTTTTAGCTCCTACAATGAGCAGTTCTTC.

V gene TRBV2 combines with J gene TRBJ1-1; D remains unclear. The V end lost 4 bases, the J end lost 1 base, and 13 bases lay between the germline ends. The CDR3 runs 15 residues. Germline V CDR1 and CDR2: SNHLY, FYNNEI. The CDR3 sequence is CASSARKAWNTEAFF. The CDR3 DNA reads as TGTGCCAGCAGTGCAAGGAAAGCATGGAACACTGAAGCTTTCTTT.

The chain recombines TRBV2 with TRBJ1-5; TRBD1 is a possible D gene (5 bases). Germline lookup yields CDR1 SNHLY and CDR2 FYNNEI. V shed 3 bases and J shed 0 bases, with 12 bases lying between them. The CDR3 length is 16 residues. The CDR3 DNA sequence: TGTGCCAGCAGTGATCGGGCGGGGGGTAGCAATCAGCCCCAGCATTTT. This codes for CASSDRAGGSNQPQHF.

This clonotype was counted a few times. The chain is built from TRBV6-5 and TRBJ2-1; 9 bases agree with TRBD2. CDR3 size: 15 residues. J lost 2 bases, V lost 2 bases, and 1 base had no gene match. The germline gives CDR1 MNHEY, CDR2 SVGAGI. The CDR3 DNA follows: TGTGCCAGCAGTTACGAGCGGGGGGCCTACAATGAGCAGTTCTTC. It translates to CASSYERGAYNEQFF.

The chain uses TRBV7-8 and TRBJ1-6, with 8 bases lining up with TRBD1. Germline V gene sequence: CDR1 SGHVS, CDR2 FQNEAQ. Unmatched junction bases numbered 8, after V lost 5 bases and J lost 5 bases. This CDR3 comprises 16 residues. The CDR3 bases are TGTGCCAGCAGCGCATTGGACAGGGTTAATAATTCACCCCTCCACTTT. Translating it yields CASSALDRVNNSPLHF.

The sample holds a few counts of this clonotype. This rearrangement joins TRBV12-3 or TRBV12-4 to TRBJ2-1, with 7 bases identical to TRBD2. Trimming took 4 bases from V and 0 from J; bases not matched to a gene: 3. This CDR3 is built from 15 residues. For the CDR3, the DNA is TGTGCCAGCAGTTGGGGGGGGATCTCCTACAATGAGCAGTTCTTC. It yields the protein CASSWGGISYNEQFF.

This clonotype has only a few counts. J is TRBJ1-1 and V is TRBV25-1, with TRBD1 as a possible D gene (5 bases). This CDR3 spans 11 amino acids. Germline CDR1 is MGHDK and CDR2 is SYGVNS. V dropped 5 bases and J dropped 12 bases, with 13 bases sitting between them. In DNA form, the CDR3 reads TGTGCCAGCAGTCCAGGGAAGAGGACTTTCTTT. Residues: CASSPGKRTFF. Together with reference TRBV25-1 and TRBJ1-1, the CDR3 gives the full variable domain: EADIYQTPRYLVIGTGKKITLECSQTMGHDKMYWYQQDPGMELHLIHYSYGVNSTEKGDLSSESTVSRIRTEHFPLTLESARPSHTSQYLCASSPGKRTFFGQGTRLTVV.

The chain joins TRBV4-3 to TRBJ1-2; D is unclear. V was cut by 1 base and J by 2 bases, with 11 bases left in between. The CDR3 loop spans 15 amino acids. Germline-derived CDR1 and CDR2 are LGHNA and YSLEER. The DNA of the CDR3 is TGCGCCAGCAGCCAAGTGGTGGAGGGAAACTATGGCTACACCTTC. Protein sequence: CASSQVVEGNYGYTF.

V gene TRBV12-3 or TRBV12-4 combines with J gene TRBJ2-1, with TRBD2 identical over 13 bases. Germline trimming cut 2 bases from V and 8 bases from J; bases unmatched to any gene: 0. There are 14 residues in the CDR3. CDR3 coding DNA: TGTGCCAGCAGTTTAACTAGCGGGAGGGATGAGCAGTTCTTC. Translating it yields CASSLTSGRDEQFF.

J is TRBJ2-3 and V is TRBV12-3 or TRBV12-4, with 7 bases matching TRBD1. The CDR3 consists of 12 residues. Trimming took 5 bases from V and 8 from J; bases not matched to a gene: 4. In DNA, the CDR3 is TGTGCCAGCAGTCGCTCAGGGGGTACGCAGTATTTT. This encodes CASSRSGGTQYF.

The chain uses TRBV7-2 and TRBJ2-5; perhaps TRBD1 as D (5 bases). V was clipped by 5 bases and J by 4 bases, with 8 bases between them. Germline V CDR1 and CDR2: SGHTA, FQGNSA. The length of the CDR3 is 12 residues. CDR3 amino acids: CASSPGLETQYF. The CDR3 DNA reads TGTGCCAGCAGCCCAGGGCTAGAGACCCAGTACTTC. The whole variable domain, filled in from reference TRBV7-2 and TRBJ2-5, reads GAGVSQSPSNKVTEKGKDVELRCDPISGHTALYWYRQSLGQGLEFLIYFQGNSAPDKSGLPSDRFSAERTGGSVSTLTIQRTQQEDSAVYLCASSPGLETQYFGPGTRLLVL.

The gene calls are TRBV19 and TRBJ1-1; TRBD1 might be the D (6 bases). The CDR3 runs to 13 residues. Germline CDR1 and CDR2: LNHDA and SQIVND (reference sequence). Trimming removed 4 bases at V and 3 bases at J, with 9 bases between. The CDR3 nucleotides read TGTGCCAGTAGTAAGGACAGTTACACTGAAGCTTTCTTT. Amino acid sequence: CASSKDSYTEAFF.

The rearrangement links TRBV6-6 to TRBJ2-7; D uncertain. With 0 bases removed from V and 4 bases from J, the gap between germline ends came to 7 bases. Looked up from germline, CDR1 is MNHNY and CDR2 is SVGAGI (reference sequence). This CDR3 region has 13 residues. In nucleotides, the CDR3 is TGTGCCAGCAGTTACTCCGATAGGTACGAGCAGTACTTC. It is translated as CASSYSDRYEQYF.